The rows below give T cell receptor beta chains drawn from one sample of a study of shared clonotypes between healthy human individuals. Using immunoSEQ multiplex PCR, the repertoire was profiled, and TCRdb retains in-frame clones only, with some absent. The table shows about 2 million clones, with about 95% occurring only once. Sequenced input: naive CD8+ T cells sorted from blood. Receptors originate from a man between 18 and 35 years old in good health. CDR3s include the opening cysteine and the closing phenylalanine or tryptophan. A D gene is named only where the DNA matches it firmly. The size entry is marked missing in some rows and otherwise reads once, few, many or a size class.

V gene: TRBV6-5
J gene: TRBJ2-7
clone size: once
D gene: .
CDR3 protein: CASSYSPQRSSYEQYF
CDR3 DNA: TGTGCCAGCAGTTACTCCCCCCAACGGAGCTCCTACGAGCAGTACTTC

V gene: TRBV5-6
J gene: TRBJ1-6
clone size: .
D gene: .
CDR3 protein: CASSLFNSPLHF
CDR3 DNA: TGTGCCAGCAGCTTGTTCAATTCACCCCTCCACTTT

V gene: TRBV2
J gene: TRBJ2-2
clone size: once
D gene: .
CDR3 protein: CASSVMGTTLGTGELFF
CDR3 DNA: TGTGCCAGCAGTGTGATGGGCACCACTTTAGGGACCGGGGAGCTGTTTTTT

V gene: TRBV6-1
J gene: TRBJ2-3
clone size: .
D gene: .
CDR3 protein: CASSDPPRLGADTQYF
CDR3 DNA: TGTGCCAGCAGTGACCCCCCGAGACTAGGGGCAGATACGCAGTATTTT

V gene: TRBV27
J gene: TRBJ1-1
clone size: .
D gene: .
CDR3 protein: CASRSLWGARTEAFF
CDR3 DNA: TGTGCCAGCAGATCCTTATGGGGAGCCCGGACTGAAGCTTTCTTT

V gene: TRBV13
J gene: TRBJ2-7
clone size: .
D gene: .
CDR3 protein: CASSSTGSSYEQYF
CDR3 DNA: TGTGCCAGCAGCTCGACGGGGAGCTCCTACGAGCAGTACTTC

V gene: TRBV30
J gene: TRBJ1-4
clone size: once
D gene: .
CDR3 protein: CAWTANEKLFF
CDR3 DNA: TGTGCCTGGACAGCTAATGAAAAACTGTTTTTT

V gene: TRBV30
J gene: TRBJ2-7
clone size: once
D gene: .
CDR3 protein: CAGRFVGGVYYEQYF
CDR3 DNA: TGTGCCGGACGCTTTGTAGGGGGGGTCTACTACGAGCAGTACTTC

V gene: TRBV6-7
J gene: TRBJ1-5
clone size: .
D gene: .
CDR3 protein: CASSYSRWGGRNQPQHF
CDR3 DNA: TGTGCCAGCAGTTACTCGCGATGGGGGGGAAGGAATCAGCCCCAGCATTTT

V gene: TRBV30
J gene: TRBJ2-7
clone size: .
D gene: .
CDR3 protein: CAWSVAGIYEQYF
CDR3 DNA: TGTGCCTGGAGTGTTGCAGGTATCTACGAGCAGTACTTC

V gene: TRBV5-6
J gene: TRBJ2-7
clone size: .
D gene: .
CDR3 protein: CASSFEGVDYEQYF
CDR3 DNA: TGTGCCAGCAGCTTCGAGGGAGTGGACTACGAGCAGTACTTC

V gene: TRBV30
J gene: TRBJ1-1
clone size: .
D gene: .
CDR3 protein: CAWSDGENTEAFF
CDR3 DNA: TGTGCCTGGAGTGATGGGGAGAACACTGAAGCTTTCTTT

V gene: TRBV19
J gene: TRBJ1-1
clone size: .
D gene: .
CDR3 protein: CASSTLVDSYTEAFF
CDR3 DNA: TGTGCCAGTAGTACTCTAGTGGACAGCTACACTGAAGCTTTCTTT

V gene: TRBV7-8
J gene: TRBJ2-1
clone size: .
D gene: TRBD2
CDR3 protein: CASSLALAGGHNEQFF
CDR3 DNA: TGTGCCAGCAGCTTAGCACTGGCGGGGGGCCACAATGAGCAGTTCTTC

V gene: TRBV5-4
J gene: TRBJ2-1
clone size: .
D gene: .
CDR3 protein: CAVGAESSYNEQFF
CDR3 DNA: TGTGCAGTGGGGGCGGAGAGCTCCTACAATGAGCAGTTCTTC

V gene: TRBV19
J gene: TRBJ2-1
clone size: .
D gene: TRBD2
CDR3 protein: CASRGGTGYNEQFF
CDR3 DNA: TGTGCCAGTAGGGGGGGGACGGGATACAATGAGCAGTTCTTC

V gene: TRBV7-9
J gene: TRBJ2-1
clone size: .
D gene: TRBD2
CDR3 protein: CASSPRTSGRAHNEQFF
CDR3 DNA: TGTGCCAGCAGCCCCCGGACTAGCGGGAGGGCCCACAATGAGCAGTTCTTC

V gene: TRBV4-1
J gene: TRBJ2-7
clone size: once
D gene: TRBD2
CDR3 protein: CASSQGGAGAFSYEQYF
CDR3 DNA: TGCGCCAGCAGCCAAGGTGGAGCGGGAGCCTTCTCCTACGAGCAGTACTTC

V gene: TRBV6-5
J gene: TRBJ2-7
clone size: .
D gene: .
CDR3 protein: CASSYSQGSEQYF
CDR3 DNA: TGTGCCAGCAGTTACTCGCAGGGATCCGAGCAGTACTTC

V gene: TRBV29-1
J gene: TRBJ2-1
clone size: .
D gene: TRBD2
CDR3 protein: CSWRTSGSDEQFF
CDR3 DNA: TGCAGTTGGAGGACTAGCGGGAGCGATGAGCAGTTCTTC